This T cell receptor beta chain is from a study of blood T cell repertoires in COVID-19. TCRdb keeps only in-frame clones here, not all; method: immunoSEQ multiplex PCR. The sample has a few hundred thousand clones, 65% to 90% seen once. Seattle patients were enrolled during active infection and followed longitudinally. V lost 4 bases, J lost 5 bases, and 13 bases stayed unmatched. The V gene's germline CDR1 is MNHEY and CDR2 SVGAGI. The CDR3 loop spans 16 amino acids. V is TRBV6-5 and J is TRBJ2-7; 8 bases match TRBD1. The specimen sequenced was peripheral blood. This TCR was recovered from a woman aged 55-69 years with COVID-19, enrolled during active disease. The CDR3 DNA sequence: TGTGCCAGCAGTTCCCCCTTTGGACAGGGAGAGGACGAGCAGTACTTC. Protein: CASSSPFGQGEDEQYF.